This T cell receptor (beta chain) was observed in a study of shared clonotypes between healthy human individuals. The CDR3 runs to 15 residues. From germline, CDR1 is KGHSH and CDR2 LQKENI. V was pared by 2 bases and J by 4 bases, with 14 bases between. The protocol was immunoSEQ multiplex PCR, while the TCRdb copy is restricted to in-frame clones and leaves out a portion. The sample lists about 530,000 clones, over 75% occurring once. Sequencing input: PBMCs. This chain uses TRBV18 with TRBJ1-2, with D hard to call. The sequence was collected from a woman in her thirties or forties in good health. Some clones in this sample may be carry-over from other donors' samples. The CDR3 DNA is TGTGCCAGCTCACCAGAACGGCAGACCATCTATGGCTACACCTTC. The encoded protein is CASSPERQTIYGYTF.